The 26 T cell receptor beta chains reported below all come from one sample, sequenced in a study of identical twins. TCRdb itself ran the 5' RACE reads through MiXCR, one entry per CDR3 protein. The sample records 690,000 or so distinct CDR3 sequences, less than 10% being singletons. These data are also associated with another study on yellow fever vaccine responses in identical twins.

Sequencing input: PBMCs. The receptors were gathered from a woman aged 18 to 35 in good health.

This clonotype came up a few times. CDR3 nucleotide sequence: TGTGCCACCAGCAGTTCCGCTAACACGAACACTGAAGCTTTCTTT. Translating it yields CATSSSANTNTEAFF. This chain connects TRBV15 to TRBJ1-1; D is undetermined. The CDR3 has 15 amino acids. V shed 3 bases and J shed 1 base, with 12 bases lying between them. In germline, CDR1 is LNHNV, CDR2 YYDKDF (reference sequence).

This clonotype was recorded at least ten times. CDR3 sequence: CASSYSLGRENTEAFF. CDR3 in DNA: TGTGCCAGCAGTTACTCCCTCGGGCGGGAAAACACTGAAGCTTTCTTT. The V and J genes are TRBV6-5 and TRBJ1-1; D is undetermined. This CDR3 contains 16 residues. CDR1 and CDR2 from the germline V gene are MNHEY and SVGAGI. Between the trimmed V and J ends, which lost 0 bases and 2 bases, there was a span of 13 bases.

This clonotype was detected a few times. The chain joins TRBV4-2 to TRBJ2-7; D assignment may be TRBD1 or TRBD2 (6 bases each). The CDR3 consists of 16 residues. V lost 0 bases and J lost 9, with 21 bases in between. Germline V lookup: CDR1 LGHNA, CDR2 YNFKEQ. The DNA for the CDR3 is TGTGCCAGCAGCCAAGAGGGGGGCTTAGCATCTACGACGCAGTACTTC. Residues: CASSQEGGLASTTQYF.

This rearrangement joins TRBV10-2 to TRBJ2-7; TRBD2 matches at 10 bases. Unmatched junction bases numbered 13, after V lost 6 bases and J lost 5 bases. The CDR3 has 16 residues. Per the germline V gene, CDR1 is WSHSY and CDR2 is SAAADI. CDR3 nucleotide sequence: TGCGCCAGCAGCAAACCAGGAGCGGGAGGGCCGAACGAGCAGTACTTC. This translates into CASSKPGAGGPNEQYF.

The genes are TRBV4-2 and TRBJ2-3; TRBD2 matches 8 bases. Germline values: CDR1 LGHNA, CDR2 YNFKEQ. J gave up 3 bases and V 1 base, and 9 bases lay outside the gene matches. There are 17 residues in the CDR3. CDR3 region: CASSQVAAASGTDTQYF. CDR3 DNA sequence: TGTGCCAGCAGCCAAGTAGCTGCGGCTAGCGGGACAGATACGCAGTATTTT.

This clonotype was seen ten or more times. This chain links TRBV7-9 with TRBJ2-1, with 7 positions matching TRBD2. Germline CDR1 SEHNR, CDR2 FQNEAQ (reference sequence). The junction had 2 bases not matched to a gene; V was cut back by 2 bases and J by 4 bases. This CDR3 comprises 14 residues. The CDR3 coding sequence is TGTGCCAGCAGCTTATTGGGAGGGTACAATGAGCAGTTCTTC. Translation: CASSLLGGYNEQFF.

This clonotype was picked up a small number of times. This chain links TRBV20-1 with TRBJ1-2; D is unresolved. CDR1 is DFQATT and CDR2 is SNEGSKA in the germline V gene (reference sequence). This CDR3 comprises 13 residues. Trimming shortened V by 3 bases and J by 5 bases, and 13 bases separated the two germline ends. The CDR3 region has the DNA TGCAGTGCTAGTTTCGAACCAGTTTATGGCTACACCTTC. It specifies CSASFEPVYGYTF.

The table lists this clonotype with a few counts. The chain has TRBV3-1 and TRBJ2-7, with D tentatively TRBD1 or TRBD2 (5 bases each). With 7 bases removed from V and 1 base from J, the gap between germline ends came to 14 bases. Germline V gene data show CDR1 as LGHDT and CDR2 as YNNKEL (reference sequence). CDR3 size: 14 residues. The CDR3: CASTQRDGSYEQYF. In nucleotides, the CDR3 is TGTGCCAGCACCCAGAGGGACGGATCCTACGAGCAGTACTTC.

This clonotype has a handful of counts. The rearrangement links TRBV5-5 to TRBJ1-5; D not resolved. The CDR3 has 15 amino acids. V was clipped by 1 base and J by 2 bases, with 10 bases between them. Germline CDR1 reads SGHKS; CDR2 reads YYEKEE (reference sequence). The CDR3 spells CASSLFLDGNQPQHF. In nucleotides, the CDR3 is TGTGCCAGCAGCTTGTTCCTTGATGGCAATCAGCCCCAGCATTTT.

The table lists this clonotype with many counts. V and J are TRBV5-1 and TRBJ2-3, with TRBD2 matching 12 bases. This CDR3 has 17 amino acids. The germline V gene encodes CDR1 SGHRS and CDR2 YFSETQ. Trimming at V came to 4 bases and at J to 4 bases, leaving 10 bases not matched to a gene. CDR3 protein: CASSPQTSGRGADTQYF. The CDR3 DNA reads as TGCGCCAGCAGCCCACAGACTAGCGGGAGAGGTGCAGATACGCAGTATTTT.

This clonotype has more than one count but fewer than ten. This CDR3 is CSADTSGDFYEQYF. In DNA form, the CDR3 reads TGCAGTGCTGACACTAGCGGGGATTTCTACGAGCAGTACTTC. V and J are TRBV20-1 and TRBJ2-7; TRBD2 matches at 10 bases. In germline, CDR1 is DFQATT, CDR2 SNEGSKA (reference sequence). J was trimmed by 3 bases and V by 5 bases; bases with no gene match: 7. The CDR3 has 14 amino acids.

This clonotype occurred many times. V usage is TRBV4-1 and J usage is TRBJ2-7, with 8 bases matching TRBD1. CDR1 and CDR2 from the germline V gene are MGHRA and YSYEKL. Trimming at V came to 4 bases and at J to 3 bases, leaving 11 bases not matched to a gene. The length of the CDR3 is 16 residues. The CDR3 DNA is TGCGCCAGCAGCCCCTCACTTGGACAGGGATACTACGAGCAGTACTTC. The encoded protein is CASSPSLGQGYYEQYF.

The chain links TRBV7-9 to TRBJ2-7; TRBD1 aligns across 10 bases. CDR3 length: 14 residues. The trim removed 5 bases at V and 3 bases at J, leaving 4 bases unmatched. Germline CDR1 SEHNR, CDR2 FQNEAQ (reference sequence). The CDR3: CASSERDRGYEQYF. CDR3 coding DNA: TGTGCCAGCAGCGAAAGGGACAGGGGCTACGAGCAGTACTTC.

The sample holds a few counts of this clonotype. V usage is TRBV6-1 and J usage is TRBJ1-5, with D unresolved. V dropped 4 bases and J dropped 0 bases, with 10 bases sitting between them. The germline V gene has CDR1 MNHNS and CDR2 SASEGT. This CDR3 has 15 amino acids. The CDR3 spells CASSVSGISNQPQHF. For the CDR3, the DNA is TGTGCCAGCAGTGTGAGCGGGATTAGCAATCAGCCCCAGCATTTT.

This chain connects TRBV5-1 to TRBJ2-1, with 12 nucleotides matching TRBD1. The germline CDR1 and CDR2 sequences are SGHRS and YFSETQ. The length of the CDR3 is 16 residues. The trim removed 2 bases at V and 5 bases at J, leaving 5 bases unmatched. The CDR3 nucleotides are TGCGCCAGCAGCTTCCGTTGGGACAGGGGGCACAATGAGCAGTTCTTC. Translating it yields CASSFRWDRGHNEQFF. Full variable domain (outside the CDR3, taken from reference TRBV5-1 and TRBJ2-1): KAGVTQTPRYLIKTRGQQVTLSCSPISGHRSVSWYQQTPGQGLQFLFEYFSETQRNKGNFPGRFSGRQFSNSRSEMNVSTLELGDSALYLCASSFRWDRGHNEQFFGPGTRLTVL.

At least ten counts were recorded for this clonotype. The chain joins TRBV29-1 to TRBJ2-2; 7 bases are shared with TRBD1. The CDR3 loop spans 14 amino acids. J was trimmed by 6 bases and V by 7 bases; bases with no gene match: 11. Per germline, CDR1 SQVTM and CDR2 ANQGSEA. DNA for the CDR3: TGCAGCGCCCTAAGAGGGGGCACAGCCGGGGAGCTGTTTTTT. It translates to CSALRGGTAGELFF.

This clonotype has more than one count but fewer than ten. The gene calls are TRBV18 and TRBJ1-1; D is undetermined. The CDR3 is made up of 15 amino acids. Germline assignment: CDR1 KGHSH and CDR2 LQKENI. V was cut by 3 bases and J by 1 base, with 12 bases left in between. The chain's CDR3 is CASSPAGSENTEAFF. CDR3 nucleotides: TGTGCCAGCTCACCGGCAGGCAGCGAGAACACTGAAGCTTTCTTT.

This clonotype showed up just a few times. The J gene is TRBJ2-1, the V gene TRBV27; tentative D call: TRBD1 (6 bases). This CDR3 has 17 amino acids. The V and J ends lost 3 bases and 3 bases respectively, with 18 bases between them. The V gene's germline CDR1 is MNHEY and CDR2 SMNVEV (reference sequence). This chain's CDR3 is CASSFLRTGQLYNEQFF. In nucleotides, the CDR3 is TGTGCCAGCAGTTTCCTCCGAACAGGGCAACTCTACAATGAGCAGTTCTTC.

The V and J genes are TRBV7-9 and TRBJ1-6; no reliable D call. The germline CDR1 and CDR2 sequences are SEHNR and FQNEAQ (reference sequence). The CDR3 runs to 14 residues. Trimming took off 4 bases at V and 5 bases at J, with 9 bases between the two ends. The CDR3 DNA reads as TGTGCCAGCAGCTCGGGGAGAGATAATTCACCCCTCCACTTT. This gives the protein CASSSGRDNSPLHF.

The chain couples TRBV7-9 to TRBJ1-4; D unresolved. CDR3 size: 16 residues. The V gene's germline CDR1 is SEHNR and CDR2 FQNEAQ (reference sequence). Deletions cut 2 bases from V and 0 bases from J, with 10 bases between. This CDR3 is CASSLSPKTTNEKLFF. As DNA, the CDR3 is TGTGCCAGCAGCTTATCGCCGAAAACAACTAATGAAAAACTGTTTTTT.

This clonotype came up a few times. This chain links TRBV2 with TRBJ2-1; 7 positions match TRBD1. Germline CDR1 reads SNHLY; CDR2 reads FYNNEI. This CDR3 has 12 residues. V trimming: 4 bases; J trimming: 12 bases; junction bases outside the gene matches: 6. CDR3 amino acids: CASSADGDRQFF. DNA of the CDR3: TGTGCCAGCAGTGCGGACGGGGACAGGCAGTTCTTC.

The chain recombines TRBV7-2 with TRBJ1-6; possibly TRBD1 for D (5 bases). In germline, CDR1 is SGHTA, CDR2 FQGNSA. V lost 4 bases to trimming and J lost 3 bases, with 7 bases between them. There are 14 residues in the CDR3. The CDR3 region has the DNA TGTGCCAGCAGCTCGACAGTCTATAATTCACCCCTCCACTTT. It is translated as CASSSTVYNSPLHF.

In this sample, this clonotype turned up many times. This chain uses TRBV12-5 with TRBJ1-1; D perhaps matches TRBD1 (5 bases). This CDR3 is built from 14 residues. With 1 base removed from V and 5 bases from J, the gap between germline ends came to 11 bases. CDR1 is LGHNT, CDR2 FRNRAP, per germline. In DNA, the CDR3 is TGTGCTAGTGGTTTGGCCCTCAGGGCGACTGAAGCTTTCTTT. Amino acids: CASGLALRATEAFF.

This clonotype was counted only a few times. The chain couples TRBV4-2 to TRBJ2-6, with D tentatively TRBD1 or TRBD2 (5 bases each). With 1 base removed from V and 4 bases from J, the gap between germline ends came to 14 bases. In germline, CDR1 is LGHNA, CDR2 YNFKEQ. There are 17 residues in the CDR3. The CDR3 DNA is TGTGCCAGCAGCCAAGGAGGGGAGCTACACGGGGCCAACGTCCTGACTTTC. This sequence encodes CASSQGGELHGANVLTF.

Many counts were recorded for this clonotype. V gene TRBV7-2 combines with J gene TRBJ1-6; the match to TRBD1 covers 9 bases. This CDR3 is 15 amino acids long. CDR1 SGHTA and CDR2 FQGNSA come from the germline V gene. The junction had 6 bases not matched to a gene; V was cut back by 5 bases and J by 7 bases. The CDR3 bases are TGTGCCAGCAGCCCGACAGGGGGATACAATTCACCCCTCCACTTT. The encoded protein is CASSPTGGYNSPLHF. Complete variable domain (other parts from reference TRBV7-2 and TRBJ1-6): GAGVSQSPSNKVTEKGKDVELRCDPISGHTALYWYRQSLGQGLEFLIYFQGNSAPDKSGLPSDRFSAERTGGSVSTLTIQRTQQEDSAVYLCASSPTGGYNSPLHFGNGTRLTVT.

This clonotype occurred many times. The rearrangement uses TRBV5-1 and TRBJ2-3; 9 nucleotides line up with TRBD1. The germline CDR1 and CDR2 sequences are SGHRS and YFSETQ. Trimming removed 0 bases from V and 4 bases from J; junction bases left unmatched: 9. The CDR3 has 17 residues. The CDR3, as DNA: TGCGCCAGCAGCTTGGAATCGGGACAGGGACTACCAGATACGCAGTATTTT. It yields the protein CASSLESGQGLPDTQYF.